These T cell receptor beta chains were read from a single sample in a study of human T cells and chemical hapten exposure. TCRdb independently ran MiXCR on the RACE reads; one entry per CDR3 protein. Of 90,000 to 120,000 distinct CDR3 sequences listed, more than 9.5% are singletons. Sequencing was performed on whole blood, taken in connection with sensitization to the hapten diphenylcyclopropenone (DPC). The receptor set was obtained from a woman aged 40 to 55 with alopecia areata. Some clones in this sample may be carry-over from other donors' samples. Both conserved end residues are part of each CDR3. The order of the fields is clone size, V gene, J gene, D gene, CDR3 DNA, CDR3 protein. D genes are given only for firm matches. Size is omitted from some rows. Given values are once, few, many or a class for expanded clones.

NA,TRBV3-1,TRBJ2-7,NA,TGTGCCAGCAGCACAGGGTTCATCACCTACGAGCAGTACTTC,CASSTGFITYEQYF
many,TRBV18,TRBJ1-2,NA,TGTGCCAGCTCACCGGGGGATGGCTACACCTTC,CASSPGDGYTF
medium-sized,TRBV7-6,TRBJ2-7,NA,TGTGCCAGCAGATCCCCGAGGGTCCACGAGCAGTACTTC,CASRSPRVHEQYF
many,TRBV20-1,TRBJ2-5,NA,TGCAGTGCTAGAGGACGGGGTTACCAAGAGACCCAGTACTTC,CSARGRGYQETQYF
NA,TRBV25-1,TRBJ2-7,NA,TGTGCCAGCAGACAATCAGGACAGCTCTACGAGCAGTACTTC,CASRQSGQLYEQYF
many,TRBV5-1,TRBJ2-5,TRBD1,TGCGCCAGCAGCCCCGGGACAGGGCGGCCGGGAGAGACCCAGTACTTC,CASSPGTGRPGETQYF
NA,TRBV7-9,TRBJ2-1,NA,TGTGCCAGCAGCTTAGCTGCGGGGCCCCTCCGGAAGCAGTTCTTC,CASSLAAGPLRKQFF
few,TRBV5-1,TRBJ2-5,NA,TGCGCCAGCAGCCCTCGGAGGCTCCAAGAGACCCAGTACTTC,CASSPRRLQETQYF
many,TRBV29-1,TRBJ2-1,TRBD2,TGCAGCGGCAGACTAGCGGGAGGGCCGGGTGAGCAGTTCTTC,CSGRLAGGPGEQFF
NA,TRBV6-1,TRBJ2-5,TRBD2,TGTGTGGCCTCGCCTAGCGGATATCAAGAGACCCAGTACTTC,CVASPSGYQETQYF
many,TRBV5-8,TRBJ2-7,NA,TGTGCCAGCAGCTTAGACGGACGGGCCGAAGGCGAGCAGTACTTC,CASSLDGRAEGEQYF
NA,TRBV7-9,TRBJ2-5,TRBD2,TGTGCCAGCAGCTCAGGACTAGCGGTATCCCAAGAGACCCAGTACTTC,CASSSGLAVSQETQYF
NA,TRBV5-1,TRBJ2-7,NA,TGCGCCAGCAGCTCAACCGGGACCACGGATATGTACTTC,CASSSTGTTDMYF
many,TRBV12-3/TRBV12-4,TRBJ1-5,TRBD1,TGTGCCAGCAGGAAGGGGACAGGGCGAAGCAATCAGCCCCAGCATTTT,CASRKGTGRSNQPQHF
NA,TRBV27,TRBJ2-5,TRBD2,TGTGCCAGCAGTTTCGCGGGAGCGGGGAAAGAGACCCAGTACTTC,CASSFAGAGKETQYF
many,TRBV20-1,TRBJ2-3,TRBD2,TGCAGTGCTACCCTACTAGCGGGAGAGGGTGATACGCAGTATTTT,CSATLLAGEGDTQYF
few,TRBV20-1,TRBJ2-3,TRBD2,TGCAGTGCTAGACGGATAGCTATAGCGGGGGGGCCGGCAGATACGCAGTATTTT,CSARRIAIAGGPADTQYF
NA,TRBV20-1,TRBJ1-5,NA,TGCAGTGCCCCTGTGTACACCAATCAGCCCCAGCATTTT,CSAPVYTNQPQHF
NA,TRBV25-1,TRBJ2-3,NA,TGTGCCAGCAGTGACCCCCCGGGCAGGGGCGGCACAGATACGCAGTATTTT,CASSDPPGRGGTDTQYF
NA,TRBV6-5,TRBJ1-1,NA,TGTGCCAGCAGTTACTCAGCCCTAAAGGGGCGGGCTTTCTTT,CASSYSALKGRAFF
few,TRBV28,TRBJ2-5,NA,TGTGCCAGCAGTTTAGGTCGGAGGCAGCGAGAGACCCAGTACTTC,CASSLGRRQRETQYF
few,TRBV7-2,TRBJ2-7,NA,TGTGCCAGCAGCCAGGGGAGCTCCTACGAGCAGTACTTC,CASSQGSSYEQYF
many,TRBV19,TRBJ1-2,NA,TGTGCCACGTCAGGGAGGGGCGGGTTGGATGGCTACACCTTC,CATSGRGGLDGYTF
NA,TRBV6-2/TRBV6-3,TRBJ1-5,NA,TGTGCCAGCACGCGAGATCAGGGGAGAGGCAATCAGCCCCAGCATTTT,CASTRDQGRGNQPQHF
NA,TRBV18,TRBJ2-7,TRBD1,TGTGCCAGCTCACCAACGCGGACAGGGGGTAGCTACGAGCAGTACTTC,CASSPTRTGGSYEQYF
many,TRBV20-1,TRBJ1-5,NA,TGCAGTGCTCTTGAGGCGGGGGTGAGCAATCAGCCCCAGCATTTT,CSALEAGVSNQPQHF
many,TRBV19,TRBJ2-1,NA,TGTGCCAGTAGTATAGGGGGGAGTGGGTCCAATGAGCAGTTCTTC,CASSIGGSGSNEQFF
NA,TRBV5-1,TRBJ2-2,NA,TGCGCCAGCAGCTTCAGACAGTCCCCCCCGAACACCGGGGAGCTGTTTTTT,CASSFRQSPPNTGELFF
many,TRBV18,TRBJ1-3,NA,TGTGCCAGCTCACCACCGACAGTCCGAAACACCATATATTTT,CASSPPTVRNTIYF
few,TRBV7-2,TRBJ2-7,NA,TGTGCCAGCAGCCAAATAGGGCAGGTGGCCTCCGAGCAGTACTTC,CASSQIGQVASEQYF
NA,TRBV7-2,TRBJ1-1,NA,TGTGCCAGCACGGGAGGGTACACTGAAGCTTTCTTT,CASTGGYTEAFF
NA,TRBV25-1,TRBJ2-7,TRBD2,TGTGCCAGACCGGGGGGGCCCCTTGGCCCGCAGTACTTC,CARPGGPLGPQYF
few,TRBV29-1,TRBJ1-2,NA,TGCAGCGTGTCAGCCGGAACCTATGGCTACACCTTC,CSVSAGTYGYTF
many,TRBV4-2,TRBJ2-7,NA,TGTGCCAGCAGCCAAGAGCCGGGGAGGGGGGCCTACGAGCAGTACTTC,CASSQEPGRGAYEQYF
NA,TRBV5-1,TRBJ2-3,NA,TGCGCCAGCAGCTTGGCCGGGGGAGCGAGCACAGATACGCAGTATTTT,CASSLAGGASTDTQYF
many,TRBV3-1,TRBJ2-2,NA,TGTGCCAGCAGCCAAAGGACAGTGATGACCGGGGAGCTGTTTTTT,CASSQRTVMTGELFF
NA,TRBV5-1,TRBJ2-1,TRBD2,TGCGCCAGCAGTTCGGGACTAGCGGGAATCTATGAGCAGTTCTTC,CASSSGLAGIYEQFF